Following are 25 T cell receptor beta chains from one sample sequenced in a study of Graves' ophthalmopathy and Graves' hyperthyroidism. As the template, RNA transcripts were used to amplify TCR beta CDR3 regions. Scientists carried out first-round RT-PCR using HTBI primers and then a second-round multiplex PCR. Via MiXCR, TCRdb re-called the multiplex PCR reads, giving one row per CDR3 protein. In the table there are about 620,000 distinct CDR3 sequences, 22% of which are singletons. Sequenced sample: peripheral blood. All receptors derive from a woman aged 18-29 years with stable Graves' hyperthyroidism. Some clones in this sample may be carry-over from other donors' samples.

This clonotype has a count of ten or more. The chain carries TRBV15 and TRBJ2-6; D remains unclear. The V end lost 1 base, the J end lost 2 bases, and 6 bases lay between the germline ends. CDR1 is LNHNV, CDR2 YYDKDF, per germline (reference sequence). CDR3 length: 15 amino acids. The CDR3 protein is CATSRGGAGANVLTF. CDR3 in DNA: TGTGCCACCAGCAGAGGAGGTGCTGGGGCCAACGTCCTGACTTTC.

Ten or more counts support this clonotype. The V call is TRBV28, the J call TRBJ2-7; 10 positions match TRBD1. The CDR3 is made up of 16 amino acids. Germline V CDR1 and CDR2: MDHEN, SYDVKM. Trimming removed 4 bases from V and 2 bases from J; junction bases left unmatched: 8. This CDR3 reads CASSSPGQGEAYEQYF. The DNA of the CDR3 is TGTGCCAGCAGTTCGCCCGGACAGGGGGAGGCCTACGAGCAGTACTTC.

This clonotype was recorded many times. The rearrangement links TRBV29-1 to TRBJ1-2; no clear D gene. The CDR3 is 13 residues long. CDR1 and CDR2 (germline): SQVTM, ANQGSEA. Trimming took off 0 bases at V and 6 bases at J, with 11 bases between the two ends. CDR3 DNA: TGCAGCGTTGAAGATAATGGGCGGGATGGCTACACCTTC. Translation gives CSVEDNGRDGYTF.

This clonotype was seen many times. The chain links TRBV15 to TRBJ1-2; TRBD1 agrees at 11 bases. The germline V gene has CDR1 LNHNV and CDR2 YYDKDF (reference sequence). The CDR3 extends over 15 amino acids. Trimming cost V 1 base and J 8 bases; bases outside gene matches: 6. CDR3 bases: TGTGCCACCAGCAGAGTGGACAGGGGGCATGAAGGCTACACCTTC. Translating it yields CATSRVDRGHEGYTF.

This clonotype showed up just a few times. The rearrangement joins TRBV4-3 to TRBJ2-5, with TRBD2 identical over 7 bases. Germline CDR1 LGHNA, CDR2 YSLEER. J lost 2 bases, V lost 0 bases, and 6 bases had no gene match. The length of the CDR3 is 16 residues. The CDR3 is CASSQDVRGRQETQYF. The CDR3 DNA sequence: TGCGCCAGCAGCCAAGATGTGCGGGGGAGACAAGAGACCCAGTACTTC.

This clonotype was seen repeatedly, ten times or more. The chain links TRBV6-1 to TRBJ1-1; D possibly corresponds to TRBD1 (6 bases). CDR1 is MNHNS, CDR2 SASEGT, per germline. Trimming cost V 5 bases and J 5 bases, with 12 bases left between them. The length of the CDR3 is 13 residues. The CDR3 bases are TGTGCCAGCAGTCAGGGGTTGGGTACTGAAGCTTTCTTT. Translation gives CASSQGLGTEAFF.

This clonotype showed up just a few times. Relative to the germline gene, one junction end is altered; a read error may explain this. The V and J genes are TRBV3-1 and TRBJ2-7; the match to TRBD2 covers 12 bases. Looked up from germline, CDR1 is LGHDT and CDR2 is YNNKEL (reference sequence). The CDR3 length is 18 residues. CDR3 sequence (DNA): TGTGCCAGCAGCCAAGATCTATTCTGGACTAGCGGGATCTACGCGCAGTACTTC. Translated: CASSQDLFWTSGIYAQYF.

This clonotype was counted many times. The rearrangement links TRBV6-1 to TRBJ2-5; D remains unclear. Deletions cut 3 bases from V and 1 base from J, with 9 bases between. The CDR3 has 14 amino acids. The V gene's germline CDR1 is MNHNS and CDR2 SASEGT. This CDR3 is CASSEGVGQETQYF. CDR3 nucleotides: TGTGCCAGCAGTGAGGGCGTGGGCCAAGAGACCCAGTACTTC.

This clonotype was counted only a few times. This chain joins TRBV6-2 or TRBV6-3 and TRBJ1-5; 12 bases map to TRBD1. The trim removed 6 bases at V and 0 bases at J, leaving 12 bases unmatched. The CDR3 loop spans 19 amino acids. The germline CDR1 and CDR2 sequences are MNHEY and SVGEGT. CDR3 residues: CASRPAPGQGAGSNQPQHF. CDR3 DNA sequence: TGTGCCAGCAGACCCGCCCCGGGACAGGGGGCGGGTAGCAATCAGCCCCAGCATTTT.

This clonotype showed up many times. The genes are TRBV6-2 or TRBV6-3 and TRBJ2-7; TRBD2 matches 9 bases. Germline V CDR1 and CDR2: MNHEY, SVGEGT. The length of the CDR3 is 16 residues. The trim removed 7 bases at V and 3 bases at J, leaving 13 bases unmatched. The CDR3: CASTSKWAGGYYEQYF. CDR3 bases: TGTGCCAGCACCTCCAAGTGGGCGGGGGGGTACTACGAGCAGTACTTC.

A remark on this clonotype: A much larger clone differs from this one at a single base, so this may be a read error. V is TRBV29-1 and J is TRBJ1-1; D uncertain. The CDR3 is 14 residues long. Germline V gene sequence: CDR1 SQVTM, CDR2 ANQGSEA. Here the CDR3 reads CSVEDPQRGTEACF. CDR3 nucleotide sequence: TGCAGCGTTGAAGATCCACAAAGAGGCACTGAAGCTTGCTTT.

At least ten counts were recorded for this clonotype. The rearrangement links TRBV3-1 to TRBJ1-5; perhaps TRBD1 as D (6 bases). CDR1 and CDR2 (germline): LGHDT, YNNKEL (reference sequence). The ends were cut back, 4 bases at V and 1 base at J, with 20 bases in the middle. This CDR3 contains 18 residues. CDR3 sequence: CASSPTTGPGWSNQPQHF. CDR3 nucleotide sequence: TGTGCCAGCAGCCCTACGACAGGCCCCGGATGGAGCAATCAGCCCCAGCATTTT.

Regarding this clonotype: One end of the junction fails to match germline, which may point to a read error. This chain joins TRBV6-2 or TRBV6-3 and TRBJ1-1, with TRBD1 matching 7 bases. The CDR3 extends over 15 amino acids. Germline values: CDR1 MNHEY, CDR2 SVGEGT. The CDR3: CASSYSTGWDTEASF. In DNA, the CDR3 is TGTGCCAGCAGTTACTCGACAGGGTGGGACACTGAAGCTTCCTTT.

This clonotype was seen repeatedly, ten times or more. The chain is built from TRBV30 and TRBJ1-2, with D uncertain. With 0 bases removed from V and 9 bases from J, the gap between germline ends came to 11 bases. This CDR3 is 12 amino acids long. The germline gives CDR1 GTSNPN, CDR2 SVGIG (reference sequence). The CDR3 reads CAWSVAETRYTF. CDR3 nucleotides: TGTGCCTGGAGTGTAGCGGAAACGCGCTACACCTTC.

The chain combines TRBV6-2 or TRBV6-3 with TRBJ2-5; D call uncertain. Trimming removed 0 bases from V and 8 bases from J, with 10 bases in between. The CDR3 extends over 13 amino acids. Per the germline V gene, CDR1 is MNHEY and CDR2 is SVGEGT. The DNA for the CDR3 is TGTGCCAGCAGTTACTCTGGGCCGTATACCCAGTACTTC. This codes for CASSYSGPYTQYF.

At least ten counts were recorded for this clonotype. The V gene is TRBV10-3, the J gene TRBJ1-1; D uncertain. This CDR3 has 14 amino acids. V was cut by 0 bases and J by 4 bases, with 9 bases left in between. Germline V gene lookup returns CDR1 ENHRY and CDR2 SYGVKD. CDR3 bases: TGTGCCATCAGTGAGTCCCCGGGATCCACTGAAGCTTTCTTT. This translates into CAISESPGSTEAFF.

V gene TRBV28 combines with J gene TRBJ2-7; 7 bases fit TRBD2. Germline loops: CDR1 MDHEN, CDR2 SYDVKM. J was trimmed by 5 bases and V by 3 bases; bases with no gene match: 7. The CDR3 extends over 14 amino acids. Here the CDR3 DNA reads TGTGCCAGCAGTTTCGCGGGAGCCCGAGACGAGCAGTACTTC. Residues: CASSFAGARDEQYF.

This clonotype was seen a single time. CDR3 bases: TGTGCCAGCAGTTACACCTCTCACAGGGAGAGGGCCTACGAGCAGTACTTC. Encoded protein: CASSYTSHRERAYEQYF. The rearrangement uses TRBV6-5 and TRBJ2-7, with D perhaps TRBD1 (6 bases). V was clipped by 2 bases and J by 2 bases, with 19 bases between them. Germline CDR1 reads MNHEY; CDR2 reads SVGAGI. The CDR3 is made up of 17 amino acids.

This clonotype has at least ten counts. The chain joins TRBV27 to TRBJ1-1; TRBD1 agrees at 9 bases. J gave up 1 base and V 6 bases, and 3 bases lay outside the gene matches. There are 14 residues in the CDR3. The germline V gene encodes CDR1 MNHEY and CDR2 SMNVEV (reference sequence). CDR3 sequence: CASSRDRANTEAFF. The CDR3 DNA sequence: TGTGCCAGCAGCCGGGACAGGGCGAACACTGAAGCTTTCTTT.

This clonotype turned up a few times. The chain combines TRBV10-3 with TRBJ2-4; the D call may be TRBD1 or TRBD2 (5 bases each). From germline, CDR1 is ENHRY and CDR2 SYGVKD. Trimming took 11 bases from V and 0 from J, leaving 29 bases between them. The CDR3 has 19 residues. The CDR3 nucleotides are TGTGCCCTCCTTCCAGGGTGGGACCAGAGTGTGTTAGCCAAAAACATTCAGTACTTC. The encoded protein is CALLPGWDQSVLAKNIQYF.

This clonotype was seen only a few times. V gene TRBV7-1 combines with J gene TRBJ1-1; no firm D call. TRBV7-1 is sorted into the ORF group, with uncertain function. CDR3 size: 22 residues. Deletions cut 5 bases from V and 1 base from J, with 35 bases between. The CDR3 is CASSPRWALAANAPKKNTEAFF. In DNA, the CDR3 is TGTGCCAGCAGCCCACGGTGGGCCCTAGCGGCGAACGCCCCGAAGAAGAACACTGAAGCTTTCTTT.

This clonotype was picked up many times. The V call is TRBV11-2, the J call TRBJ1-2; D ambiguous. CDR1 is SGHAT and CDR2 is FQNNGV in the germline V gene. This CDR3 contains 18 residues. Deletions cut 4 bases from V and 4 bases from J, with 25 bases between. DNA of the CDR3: TGTGCCAGCAGCTCCCCCCTGGCCGGAAGGGCTCCGGCCTATGGCTACACCTTC. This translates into CASSSPLAGRAPAYGYTF.

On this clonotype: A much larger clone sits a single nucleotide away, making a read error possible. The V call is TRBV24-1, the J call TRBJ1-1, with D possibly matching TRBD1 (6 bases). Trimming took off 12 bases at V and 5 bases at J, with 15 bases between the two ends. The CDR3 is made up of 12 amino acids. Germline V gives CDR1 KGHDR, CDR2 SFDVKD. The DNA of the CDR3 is TGTGCCGCCTCAAGGGGGGATACTGAAGCTTTCTTT. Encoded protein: CAASRGDTEAFF.

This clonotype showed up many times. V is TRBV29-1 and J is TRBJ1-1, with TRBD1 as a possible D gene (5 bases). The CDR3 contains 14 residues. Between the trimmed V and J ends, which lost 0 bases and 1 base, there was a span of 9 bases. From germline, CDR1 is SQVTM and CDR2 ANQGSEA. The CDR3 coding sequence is TGCAGCGTTGAAGAAAGGGACGGGAACACTGAAGCTTTCTTT. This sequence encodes CSVEERDGNTEAFF.

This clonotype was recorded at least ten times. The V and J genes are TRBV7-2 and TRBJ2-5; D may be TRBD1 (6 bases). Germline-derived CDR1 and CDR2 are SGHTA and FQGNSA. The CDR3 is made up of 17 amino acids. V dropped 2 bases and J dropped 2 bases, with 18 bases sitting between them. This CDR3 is CASSLRGLTGRQETQYF. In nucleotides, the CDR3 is TGTGCCAGCAGCTTAAGGGGTTTGACAGGACGACAAGAGACCCAGTACTTC.